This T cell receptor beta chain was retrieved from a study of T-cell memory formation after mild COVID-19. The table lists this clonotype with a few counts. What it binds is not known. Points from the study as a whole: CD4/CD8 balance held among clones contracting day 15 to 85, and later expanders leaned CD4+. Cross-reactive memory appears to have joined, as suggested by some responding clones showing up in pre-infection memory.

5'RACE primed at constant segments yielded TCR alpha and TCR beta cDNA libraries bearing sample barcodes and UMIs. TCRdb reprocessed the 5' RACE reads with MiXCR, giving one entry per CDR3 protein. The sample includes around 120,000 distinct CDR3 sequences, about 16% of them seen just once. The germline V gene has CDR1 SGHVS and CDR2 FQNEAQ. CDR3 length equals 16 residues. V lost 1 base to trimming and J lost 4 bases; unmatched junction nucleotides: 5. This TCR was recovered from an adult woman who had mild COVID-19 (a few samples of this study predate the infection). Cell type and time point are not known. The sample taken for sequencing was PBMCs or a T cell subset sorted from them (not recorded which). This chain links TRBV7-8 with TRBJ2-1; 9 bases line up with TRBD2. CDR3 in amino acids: CASSLVPSGKYNEQFF. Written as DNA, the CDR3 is TGTGCCAGCAGCTTAGTTCCTAGCGGGAAATACAATGAGCAGTTCTTC.